Presented here are 10 T cell receptor beta chains from one specimen sequenced in a study of metastatic and nonmetastatic thyroid tumors. The entire patient cohort was treatment-naive prior to thyroid surgery. TCRdb reprocessed the PCR reads via MiXCR. The data show roughly 83,000 clones, more than 12% seen once. The sample was blood. These receptors all stem from a female donor with papillary thyroid cancer or a benign thyroid nodule (not recorded which). Some clones in this sample may be carry-over from other donors' samples.

This clone was counted only a few times. A much larger clone differs by one base, so this may be a read error. The gene calls are TRBV27 and TRBJ2-5; D remains ambiguous. CDR1 MNHEY and CDR2 SMNVEV come from the germline V gene (reference sequence). The CDR3 is made up of 14 amino acids. The CDR3 is CARSFVGSQETQYF. The DNA for the CDR3 is TGTGCCAGAAGTTTCGTTGGGTCCCAAGAGACCCAGTACTTC.

This clone was detected many times. This chain links TRBV27 with TRBJ2-3; TRBD2 agrees at 8 bases. The CDR3 has 15 residues. The germline V gene encodes CDR1 MNHEY and CDR2 SMNVEV (reference sequence). V trimming: 3 bases; J trimming: 1 base; junction bases outside the gene matches: 3. DNA of the CDR3: TGTGCCAGCAGTTTCGGGGGGGCCCGCACAGATACGCAGTATTTT. It translates to CASSFGGARTDTQYF.

The chain has TRBV28 and TRBJ2-1, with 9 bases aligning to TRBD1. Germline assignment: CDR1 MDHEN and CDR2 SYDVKM. The length of the CDR3 is 16 residues. V trimming: 6 bases; J trimming: 7 bases; junction bases outside the gene matches: 13. The CDR3 loop reads CASSQVGRDRENEQFF. For the CDR3, the DNA is TGTGCCAGCAGCCAAGTTGGGAGGGACAGGGAGAATGAGCAGTTCTTC.

This clone has more than one count but fewer than ten. A junction boundary mismatches the germline segment, possibly from a read error. The V gene is TRBV6-4, the J gene TRBJ2-3, with 10 nucleotides matching TRBD2. The V gene's germline CDR1 is MRHNA and CDR2 SNTAGT. The CDR3 is 15 residues long. In DNA form, the CDR3 reads TGTGCCAGCATTGACTCTAGCGGGGGCGCAGATACGCAGTATTTT. Translated, it gives CASIDSSGGADTQYF.

This clone was picked up one time. CDR3 DNA sequence: TGTGCCAGCAGACCGTGGACAGGGGCATCTTTCGGGCAGTACTTC. This sequence encodes CASRPWTGASFGQYF. This chain uses TRBV4-2 with TRBJ2-7, with 9 bases aligning to TRBD1. This CDR3 region has 15 residues. With V trimmed by 6 bases and J by 9 bases, 15 bases remained unmatched. Germline V gene sequence: CDR1 LGHNA, CDR2 YNFKEQ.

A note on this clone: This sequence may be a read error, since a much larger clone differs from it by one base. The chain joins TRBV2 to TRBJ2-1; 7 bases are a match to TRBD1. The J segment lost 6 bases and the V segment lost 3 bases, leaving 11 bases of the junction unmatched. Germline CDR1 SNHLY, CDR2 FYNNEI. The CDR3 spans 16 residues. This CDR3 reads CASSDQSTGIVNEQFF. The CDR3 DNA is TGTGCCAGCAGTGATCAATCGACAGGGATCGTCAATGAGCAGTTCTTC.

About this clone itself: One end of the junction does not line up with germline, which may come from a read error. Other DNA variants within this sample encode the same CDR3. The gene calls are TRBV2 and TRBJ1-6; no clear D. The CDR3 sequence is 15 residues long. CDR1 is SNHLY and CDR2 is FYNNEI in the germline V gene. The CDR3: CASSEEAAPNSPLHF. CDR3 bases: TGTGCAAGCAGTGAAGAGGCGGCACCTAATTCACCACTCCACTTT. The full variable domain, with the rest looked up from reference TRBV2 and TRBJ1-6, is EPEVTQTPSHQVTQMGQEVILRCVPISNHLYFYWYRQILGQKVEFLVSFYNNEISEKSEIFDDQFSVERPDGSNFTLKIRSTKLEDSAMYFCASSEEAAPNSPLHFGNGTRLTVT.

This clone was seen ten or more times. The chain is built from TRBV5-6 and TRBJ2-7; D may correspond to TRBD1 or TRBD2 (5 bases each). The germline V and J ends were trimmed by 0 bases and 2 bases, with 9 bases remaining between them. This CDR3 comprises 14 residues. Looked up from germline, CDR1 is SGHDT and CDR2 is YYEEEE. The CDR3 loop reads CASSLGRDPYEQYF. CDR3 DNA: TGTGCCAGCAGCTTGGGCCGGGACCCCTACGAGCAGTACTTC.

This clone was counted ten times or more. This sample also contains other DNA sequences that code for the same CDR3. V usage is TRBV10-3 and J usage is TRBJ2-4, with unresolved D. Germline CDR1 reads ENHRY; CDR2 reads SYGVKD. V was shortened by 3 bases and J by 10 bases, with 7 bases between the two germline ends. This CDR3 is 11 amino acids long. This CDR3 reads CAISDGLIQYF. CDR3 bases: TGTGCCATCAGTGACGGCCTTATTCAGTACTTC.

This clone was seen repeatedly, ten times or more. The chain uses TRBV6-2 or TRBV6-3 and TRBJ2-7; perhaps TRBD1 as D (6 bases). This CDR3 is built from 13 residues. The germline V gene has CDR1 MNHEY and CDR2 SVGEGT. Trimming removed 4 bases at V and 0 bases at J, with 7 bases between. The CDR3: CASSWDNSYEQYF. CDR3 bases: TGTGCCAGCAGTTGGGACAACTCCTACGAGCAGTACTTC.